These 23 T cell receptor beta chains were all obtained from the same sample, sequenced in a study of blood T cell repertoires in COVID-19. The assay was immunoSEQ multiplex PCR, and TCRdb's table has in-frame clones only and misses some. The sample contains 400,000 to 500,000 clones, about 88% of which appear only once. What was sequenced was PBMCs or T cells enriched from blood (not recorded which). Receptor source: a woman between 18 and 29 years old who had been exposed to COVID-19.

The chain is built from TRBV7-9 and TRBJ1-5, with TRBD1 identical over 8 bases. Germline CDR1 SEHNR, CDR2 FQNEAQ (reference sequence). Losses at the gene ends were 4 bases for V and 0 bases for J; bases not matched to a gene: 11. The CDR3 extends over 18 amino acids. The CDR3 DNA reads as TGTGCCAGCAGCTCTGGGACAGGTGAAACTTATAGCAATCAGCCCCAGCATTTT. Protein sequence: CASSSGTGETYSNQPQHF.

The V call is TRBV5-1, the J call TRBJ1-2, with no clear D. V was trimmed by 2 bases and J by 0 bases, leaving 8 bases between them. The germline V gene encodes CDR1 SGHRS and CDR2 YFSETQ. The CDR3 consists of 14 residues. The CDR3 reads CASSFNQANYGYTF. In DNA, the CDR3 is TGCGCCAGCAGCTTCAACCAGGCTAACTATGGCTACACCTTC.

The chain recombines TRBV3-1 (or the pseudogene TRBV3-2) with TRBJ2-1; possible D gene TRBD2, 6 bases. The CDR3 extends over 14 amino acids. Germline-derived CDR1 and CDR2 are LGHDT and YNNKEL (reference sequence). The ends were cut back, 5 bases at V and 8 bases at J, with 16 bases in the middle. CDR3 sequence (DNA): TGTGCCAGCAGCGGCCGGAGGAGGGTGGATGAGCAGTTCTTC. It translates to CASSGRRRVDEQFF.

The J gene is TRBJ1-6, the V gene TRBV5-4; the D gene is possibly TRBD1 (5 bases). The V gene lost 0 bases and the J gene lost 6 bases, with 7 bases spanning the gap. Per the germline V gene, CDR1 is SGHNT and CDR2 is YYREEE (reference sequence). CDR3 length: 14 residues. CDR3 residues: CASSLDRTNSPLHF. In DNA form, the CDR3 reads TGTGCCAGCAGCTTGGACAGGACTAATTCACCCCTCCACTTT.

The chain uses TRBV5-1 and TRBJ2-3; D unclear. This CDR3 is built from 13 residues. Trimming pared 3 bases from V and 4 bases from J, leaving 9 bases between. CDR1 is SGHRS and CDR2 is YFSETQ in the germline V gene. CDR3 in amino acids: CASSSSVADTQYF. The CDR3 DNA follows: TGCGCCAGCAGCTCATCGGTGGCAGATACGCAGTATTTT.

This chain links TRBV7-8 with TRBJ2-7, with a weak D call TRBD1 (5 bases). Trimming shortened V by 5 bases and J by 1 base, and 15 bases separated the two germline ends. The CDR3 spans 15 residues. Germline CDR1 SGHVS, CDR2 FQNEAQ. The CDR3: CASSRDTRGSYEQYF. The CDR3 DNA reads as TGTGCCAGCAGCCGAGACACAAGGGGATCCTACGAGCAGTACTTC.

The J gene is TRBJ1-1, the V gene TRBV28; 8 bases map to TRBD1. The CDR3 contains 11 residues. The germline V gene encodes CDR1 MDHEN and CDR2 SYDVKM. The trim removed 4 bases at V and 8 bases at J, leaving 0 bases unmatched. CDR3 in DNA: TGTGCCAGCAGTTGGACAGGGGAAGCTTTCTTT. The encoded protein is CASSWTGEAFF.

The chain uses TRBV2 and TRBJ2-5, with D possibly matching TRBD1 (6 bases). Between the trimmed V and J ends, which lost 7 bases and 4 bases, there was a span of 10 bases. CDR3 length: 12 residues. Germline V gene lookup returns CDR1 SNHLY and CDR2 FYNNEI. CDR3 bases: TGTGCCAGCACCTCCAGGGGAGAGACCCAGTACTTC. This codes for CASTSRGETQYF.

The CDR3 DNA reads as TGTGCCAGCAGCCTAAGCGGGGGAAAAATCTACGAGCAGTACTTC. It specifies CASSLSGGKIYEQYF. The chain couples TRBV11-3 to TRBJ2-7; 8 bases agree with TRBD2. Germline-derived CDR1 and CDR2 are SGHNT and YENEEA. Trimming removed 5 bases from V and 3 bases from J; junction bases left unmatched: 9. There are 15 residues in the CDR3.

In this sample, this clone turned up a few times. The V gene is TRBV28, the J gene TRBJ1-1, with TRBD1 as a possible D gene (5 bases). Deletions cut 6 bases from V and 2 bases from J, with 19 bases between. Looked up from germline, CDR1 is MDHEN and CDR2 is SYDVKM. This CDR3 spans 16 amino acids. The CDR3 bases are TGTGCCAGCAGCCCCCGGACTCCGGGGGGAAACACTGAAGCTTTCTTT. Translation gives CASSPRTPGGNTEAFF. Full variable domain (missing parts from reference TRBV28 and TRBJ1-1): DVKVTQSSRYLVKRTGEKVFLECVQDMDHENMFWYRQDPGLGLRLIYFSYDVKMKEKGDIPEGYSVSREKKERFSLILESASTNQTSMYLCASSPRTPGGNTEAFFGQGTRLTVV.

This chain uses TRBV29-1 with TRBJ2-7; 8 nucleotides match TRBD2. Germline V CDR1 and CDR2: SQVTM, ANQGSEA. This CDR3 has 12 residues. V lost 8 bases and J lost 7; bases outside the gene matches: 10. This CDR3 reads CSFQNRGGEQYF. The CDR3, as DNA: TGCAGCTTCCAAAACCGCGGGGGGGAGCAGTACTTC.

This chain joins TRBV12-5 and TRBJ2-1; 9 bases map to TRBD2. V was clipped by 6 bases and J by 3 bases; unmatched bases: 3. The CDR3 spans 14 residues. Germline lookup yields CDR1 LGHNT and CDR2 FRNRAP. CDR3 DNA sequence: TGTGCTAGTGGCCTTAGCGGGAGCTACAATGAGCAGTTCTTC. Residues: CASGLSGSYNEQFF.

The chain recombines TRBV5-1 with TRBJ1-4; D perhaps matches TRBD1 (6 bases). Germline values: CDR1 SGHRS, CDR2 YFSETQ. V dropped 4 bases and J dropped 5 bases, with 12 bases sitting between them. This CDR3 is 14 amino acids long. CDR3 protein: CASSQDSNNEKLFF. CDR3 coding DNA: TGCGCCAGCAGCCAGGACAGCAACAATGAAAAACTGTTTTTT.

This clone was observed a single time. The chain employs TRBV5-1 and TRBJ2-7, with TRBD1 matching 9 bases. The junction had 10 bases not matched to a gene; V was cut back by 1 base and J by 5 bases. Per the germline V gene, CDR1 is SGHRS and CDR2 is YFSETQ. The length of the CDR3 is 16 residues. CDR3 loop: CASSLSPGTGLDEQYF. In DNA, the CDR3 is TGCGCCAGCAGCTTGTCACCTGGGACAGGGCTCGACGAGCAGTACTTC.

J is TRBJ2-1 and V is TRBV15; 8 bases fit TRBD2. J was trimmed by 10 bases and V by 0 bases; bases with no gene match: 11. This CDR3 has 16 amino acids. Germline V gene sequence: CDR1 LNHNV, CDR2 YYDKDF (reference sequence). The CDR3 loop reads CATSRDIAGGLREQFF. The CDR3, as DNA: TGTGCCACCAGCAGAGATATTGCGGGAGGCCTTAGGGAGCAGTTCTTC. The complete variable domain, with remaining parts taken from reference TRBV15 and TRBJ2-1, reads DAMVIQNPRYQVTQFGKPVTLSCSQTLNHNVMYWYQQKSSQAPKLLFHYYDKDFNNEADTPDNFQSRRPNTSFCFLDIRSPGLGDTAMYLCATSRDIAGGLREQFFGPGTRLTVL.

This rearrangement joins TRBV29-1 to TRBJ1-2, with 7 nucleotides matching TRBD1. The CDR3 spans 13 residues. The J segment lost 3 bases and the V segment lost 6 bases, leaving 7 bases of the junction unmatched. The V gene's germline CDR1 is SQVTM and CDR2 ANQGSEA. The CDR3 bases are TGCAGCGTATCTACTGGGACAGACTATGGCTACACCTTC. It translates to CSVSTGTDYGYTF.

In DNA, the CDR3 is TGTGCCAGCAGCAATCAGGGGATACGCAATCAGCCCCAGCATTTT. Amino acids: CASSNQGIRNQPQHF. This rearrangement joins TRBV3-1 (or the pseudogene TRBV3-2) to TRBJ1-5; possibly TRBD1 for D (6 bases). CDR1 and CDR2 (germline): LGHDT, YNNKEL (reference sequence). V lost 5 bases to trimming and J lost 2 bases, with 13 bases between them. This CDR3 is built from 15 residues.

This chain uses TRBV10-2 with TRBJ2-1; 10 bases map to TRBD2. The CDR3 is 14 residues long. J was trimmed by 6 bases and V by 7 bases; bases with no gene match: 6. The germline gives CDR1 WSHSY, CDR2 SAAADI. The CDR3 sequence is CASTDSGRRNEQFF. The CDR3 nucleotides read TGCGCCAGCACTGATAGCGGGAGGCGCAATGAGCAGTTCTTC.

This clone appeared once. The chain uses TRBV27 and TRBJ2-7, with D unresolved. This CDR3 has 12 amino acids. Germline V CDR1 and CDR2: MNHEY, SMNVEV (reference sequence). V was trimmed by 8 bases and J by 12 bases, leaving 20 bases between them. The chain's CDR3 is CASGVPPERRYF. CDR3 bases: TGTGCCAGCGGAGTCCCACCCGAGAGACGGTACTTC.

The chain couples TRBV15 to TRBJ2-7; TRBD2 matches 7 bases. Unmatched junction bases numbered 12, after V lost 9 bases and J lost 4 bases. The germline CDR1 and CDR2 sequences are LNHNV and YYDKDF (reference sequence). CDR3 length equals 14 residues. In DNA form, the CDR3 reads TGTGCCACAGGGAAGGGCGGGAGTGCTTACGAGCAGTACTTC. This codes for CATGKGGSAYEQYF.

This chain connects TRBV12-3 or TRBV12-4 to TRBJ1-4; a possible D gene is TRBD1 (6 bases). The length of the CDR3 is 12 residues. Trimming removed 6 bases from V and 8 bases from J, with 10 bases in between. This chain's CDR3 is CASRLGQEKLFF. For the CDR3, the DNA is TGTGCCAGCAGACTCGGACAGGAAAAACTGTTTTTT.

The chain is built from TRBV9 and TRBJ1-1; 7 bases agree with TRBD1. The V segment lost 2 bases and the J segment 4 bases; nucleotides outside the gene matches: 2. This CDR3 has 13 amino acids. Per germline, CDR1 SGDLS and CDR2 YYNGEE. The CDR3 region is CASSVTGVTEAFF. CDR3 coding DNA: TGTGCCAGCAGCGTCACAGGGGTCACTGAAGCTTTCTTT.

V usage is TRBV5-1 and J usage is TRBJ1-3; D not certain. Trimming stripped 0 bases from V and 0 bases from J, with 13 bases between. Germline values: CDR1 SGHRS, CDR2 YFSETQ. The CDR3 runs 17 residues. The CDR3 DNA sequence: TGCGCCAGCAGCTTGGCCGAGCGACGGGACTCTGGAAACACCATATATTTT. It specifies CASSLAERRDSGNTIYF.